Presented here are 23 T cell receptor beta chains from one specimen sequenced in a study of shared clonotypes between healthy human individuals. The table came from immunoSEQ multiplex PCR; TCRdb's copy has only in-frame clones and leaves some out. The table includes around 940,000 clones, more than 75% detected once. The sequenced sample consisted of memory CD4+ T cells sorted from blood. As for subset: CD45RA-negative fraction. Source of these receptors: a man aged 18 to 29 in good health.

This clone was found many times. The rearrangement links TRBV10-2 to TRBJ2-5, with TRBD2 matching over 11 bases. V lost 7 bases and J lost 5; bases outside the gene matches: 9. CDR1 and CDR2 (germline): WSHSY, SAAADI. CDR3 size: 15 residues. This CDR3 reads CASTRTSGLLETQYF. The CDR3 nucleotides read TGCGCCAGCACGAGGACTAGCGGGCTCCTCGAGACCCAGTACTTC.

As to this clone: The same CDR3 is also encoded by other DNA sequences in this sample. V and J are TRBV10-2 and TRBJ1-5; a weak D match, TRBD1 (6 bases). V was cut by 6 bases and J by 4 bases, with 13 bases left in between. The CDR3 has 14 residues. CDR1 is WSHSY, CDR2 SAAADI, per germline. The CDR3 DNA reads TGCGCCAGCAGCGGTGGACAGTTTAATCAGCCCCAGCATTTT. As protein: CASSGGQFNQPQHF.

The chain links TRBV2 to TRBJ2-7; D unclear. CDR3 length equals 11 residues. V was pared by 5 bases and J by 6 bases, with 8 bases between. From germline, CDR1 is SNHLY and CDR2 FYNNEI. Here the CDR3 DNA reads TGTGCCAGCAGTCGTACGGCCGAGCAGTACTTC. Its protein is CASSRTAEQYF.

V usage is TRBV5-6 and J usage is TRBJ1-2; the D gene is possibly TRBD1 (5 bases). Germline CDR1 reads SGHDT; CDR2 reads YYEEEE. The CDR3 runs to 13 residues. Trimming shortened V by 10 bases and J by 2 bases, and 15 bases separated the two germline ends. This CDR3 is CAVRGRGNYGYTF. As DNA, the CDR3 is TGTGCCGTAAGAGGAAGGGGCAACTATGGCTACACCTTC.

This chain joins TRBV21-1 and TRBJ1-5; the table assigns TRBD1, which was not confirmed against the DNA. TRBV21-1 is a recognized pseudogene. CDR3 length equals 14 residues. In DNA form, the CDR3 reads TGTGCCAGCACCAAGGGGCAGTTCAATCAGCCCCAGCATTTT. This gives the protein CASTKGQFNQPQHF.

Concerning this clone itself: The same CDR3 is also encoded by other DNA sequences in this sample. This chain connects TRBV5-1 to TRBJ2-7; 7 bases are a match to TRBD1. Germline values: CDR1 SGHRS, CDR2 YFSETQ. This CDR3 is 14 amino acids long. J lost 4 bases, V lost 1 base, and 5 bases had no gene match. The CDR3 region is CASSLTGTAYEQYF. In DNA, the CDR3 is TGCGCCAGCAGCTTGACCGGGACAGCTTACGAGCAGTACTTC.

J is TRBJ1-1 and V is TRBV7-9, with D possibly matching TRBD1 (5 bases). CDR3 size: 13 residues. Trimming took 6 bases from V and 7 from J, leaving 15 bases between them. CDR1 and CDR2 (germline): SEHNR, FQNEAQ (reference sequence). CDR3 nucleotide sequence: TGTGCCAGCAGTTCTCCGGGACGGGTTGAAGCTTTCTTT. It specifies CASSSPGRVEAFF.

The rearrangement uses TRBV4-1 and TRBJ2-7; 9 bases fit TRBD2. From germline, CDR1 is MGHRA and CDR2 YSYEKL. The CDR3 totals 17 residues. With V trimmed by 0 bases and J by 3 bases, 9 bases remained unmatched. CDR3 residues: CASSQDGLAGNFYEQYF. The CDR3 DNA sequence: TGCGCCAGCAGCCAAGATGGTCTAGCGGGGAACTTCTACGAGCAGTACTTC.

V and J are TRBV29-1 and TRBJ1-2; D is undetermined. The V end was cut by 2 bases, the J end by 2 bases, with 9 bases between. This CDR3 has 13 amino acids. Germline V gene sequence: CDR1 SQVTM, CDR2 ANQGSEA. CDR3 sequence reads: CSVEYERNYGYTF. The CDR3 coding sequence is TGCAGCGTTGAATATGAGAGGAACTATGGCTACACCTTC.

The CDR3 loop reads CASSYETGAGSPLHF. The CDR3 DNA reads TGTGCCAGCAGCTACGAAACAGGGGCAGGTTCACCCCTCCACTTT. The chain uses TRBV11-2 and TRBJ1-6; 7 bases map to TRBD1. V lost 4 bases to trimming and J lost 9 bases; unmatched junction nucleotides: 9. Germline-derived CDR1 and CDR2 are SGHAT and FQNNGV. The CDR3 has 15 residues.

The sample holds a few counts of this clone. The chain links TRBV5-5 to TRBJ1-2; 7 positions agree with TRBD1. Looked up from germline, CDR1 is SGHKS and CDR2 is YYEKEE (reference sequence). The CDR3 has 14 amino acids. V was pared by 4 bases and J by 12 bases, with 15 bases of the junction left unmatched. The CDR3 loop reads CASSPGTARHGDTF. CDR3 sequence (DNA): TGTGCCAGCAGCCCCGGGACAGCCCGCCACGGCGACACCTTC.

The chain uses TRBV19 and TRBJ1-2; 8 bases map to TRBD1. With V trimmed by 7 bases and J by 0 bases, 4 bases remained unmatched. The germline V gene has CDR1 LNHDA and CDR2 SQIVND (reference sequence). The CDR3 is made up of 14 amino acids. The CDR3 protein is CASKAGGTNYGYTF. CDR3 DNA: TGTGCCAGTAAGGCAGGGGGCACTAACTATGGCTACACCTTC.

Only one count was recorded for this clone. The CDR3 here is CASSLGGQRYEQYF. The CDR3, as DNA: TGTGCCAGCAGCTTGGGGGGGCAGCGCTACGAGCAGTACTTC. The chain recombines TRBV5-4 with TRBJ2-7; D is perhaps TRBD1 (6 bases). The CDR3 spans 14 residues. Germline lookup yields CDR1 SGHNT and CDR2 YYREEE (reference sequence). V gave up 0 bases and J gave up 3 bases, with 10 bases separating them.

This clone was counted at least ten times. The CDR3 spells CASSLHLGLGSPLHF. CDR3 sequence (DNA): TGTGCCAGCAGCTTACATCTGGGGCTCGGATCACCCCTCCACTTT. The V call is TRBV7-2, the J call TRBJ1-6; perhaps TRBD1 as D (5 bases). This CDR3 region has 15 residues. In germline, CDR1 is SGHTA, CDR2 FQGNSA. The V gene lost 2 bases and the J gene lost 10 bases, with 15 bases spanning the gap.

The rearrangement joins TRBV5-6 to TRBJ1-2; 9 bases fit TRBD1. The V gene end was trimmed by 2 bases and the J gene end by 6 bases; junction bases not matched to a gene: 8. The CDR3 has 15 residues. Germline-derived CDR1 and CDR2 are SGHDT and YYEEEE. The CDR3 region has the DNA TGTGCCAGCAGCTTCAGGGGACAGGGACTCCATGGCTACACCTTC. This encodes CASSFRGQGLHGYTF.

This chain connects TRBV5-1 to TRBJ2-7; no firm D call. Per the germline V gene, CDR1 is SGHRS and CDR2 is YFSETQ. V was pared by 0 bases and J by 4 bases, with 11 bases between. This CDR3 has 14 amino acids. The CDR3 bases are TGCGCCAGCAGCTTGGTAGGTGAGATTTACGAGCAGTACTTC. Its translation: CASSLVGEIYEQYF.

V is TRBV5-1 and J is TRBJ2-1, with D perhaps matching TRBD2 (6 bases). V was trimmed by 0 bases and J by 10 bases, leaving 20 bases between them. This CDR3 comprises 16 residues. CDR1 SGHRS and CDR2 YFSETQ come from the germline V gene. CDR3 residues: CASSLEAWTTLGEQFF. CDR3 coding DNA: TGCGCCAGCAGCTTGGAAGCGTGGACTACCCTCGGAGAGCAGTTCTTC.

The gene calls are TRBV6-1 and TRBJ1-5, with D possibly TRBD1 on 6 matching bases. V lost 4 bases and J 2 bases, leaving 12 bases between the germline ends. Per germline, CDR1 MNHNS and CDR2 SASEGT. The CDR3 loop spans 15 amino acids. CDR3 sequence reads: CASSGRGPGNQPQHF. The CDR3 DNA reads TGTGCCAGCAGTGGTCGGGGGCCTGGCAATCAGCCCCAGCATTTT.

The chain uses TRBV30 and TRBJ2-1; D is perhaps TRBD2 (5 bases). This CDR3 comprises 17 residues. CDR1 and CDR2 (germline): GTSNPN, SVGIG (reference sequence). The V end lost 2 bases, the J end lost 6 bases, and 23 bases lay between the germline ends. This CDR3 reads CAWSKRGRLNEGNEQFF. The DNA for the CDR3 is TGTGCCTGGAGTAAAAGAGGACGACTAAACGAAGGCAATGAGCAGTTCTTC. The complete variable domain, with remaining parts taken from reference TRBV30 and TRBJ2-1, reads SQTIHQWPATLVQPVGSPLSLECTVEGTSNPNLYWYRQAAGRGLQLLFYSVGIGQISSEVPQNLSASRPQDRQFILSSKKLLLSDSGFYLCAWSKRGRLNEGNEQFFGPGTRLTVL.

The V and J genes are TRBV7-8 and TRBJ2-2; D is perhaps TRBD2 (5 bases). Germline loops: CDR1 SGHVS, CDR2 FQNEAQ. Trimming took off 5 bases at V and 6 bases at J, with 16 bases between the two ends. CDR3 size: 15 residues. This chain's CDR3 is CASSLTGVRAGELFF. The CDR3 coding sequence is TGTGCCAGCAGCCTGACTGGCGTGAGGGCCGGGGAGCTGTTTTTT.

The chain carries TRBV5-1 and TRBJ2-3; 8 bases are shared with TRBD2. The junction had 8 bases not matched to a gene; V was cut back by 4 bases and J by 1 base. The germline V gene has CDR1 SGHRS and CDR2 YFSETQ. The CDR3 has 16 residues. DNA for the CDR3: TGCGCCAGCAGCACCGGACGGGGGGGCGGCACAGATACGCAGTATTTT. Translation: CASSTGRGGGTDTQYF. The complete variable domain, with remaining parts taken from reference TRBV5-1 and TRBJ2-3, reads KAGVTQTPRYLIKTRGQQVTLSCSPISGHRSVSWYQQTPGQGLQFLFEYFSETQRNKGNFPGRFSGRQFSNSRSEMNVSTLELGDSALYLCASSTGRGGGTDTQYFGPGTRLTVL.

CDR3 sequence (DNA): TGTGCCAGCTCTGAGCGACAGGGGAACACCGGGGAGCTGTTTTTT. Amino acids: CASSERQGNTGELFF. V and J are TRBV18 and TRBJ2-2; TRBD1 matches at 7 bases. CDR3 length equals 15 residues. After removal of 6 bases from V and 1 base from J, the junction contained 5 bases not matched to a gene. Germline loops: CDR1 KGHSH, CDR2 LQKENI.

The gene calls are TRBV6-1 and TRBJ2-4, with D unresolved. The germline V gene has CDR1 MNHNS and CDR2 SASEGT. The V end lost 3 bases, the J end lost 7 bases, and 7 bases lay between the germline ends. This CDR3 has 12 residues. The CDR3: CASSEAGNIQYF. The DNA of the CDR3 is TGTGCCAGCAGTGAGGCTGGGAACATTCAGTACTTC.